The entry that follows covers one T cell receptor beta chain sequence. The sample originates from a study of regulatory T cells in long-lasting Graves disease. Libraries of TCR beta came from iRepertoire HTBI primers plus Arm-PCR of CDR3 regions. TCRdb recomputed calls from the multiplex PCR reads with MiXCR, one row per CDR3 protein. This repertoire shows some 500,000 distinct CDR3 sequences, roughly 14% found once; its top ten account for about 10%. Indicated time point: newly diagnosed GD, antithyroid drugs for less than 3 months. Isolated PBMC RNA provided the starting material for the TCR library. The sample also formed part of further work on T cells in Graves' hyperthyroidism and ophthalmopathy. That report adds: The study excluded patients with uncontrolled infection, other autoimmune disease, pregnancy or lactation. First-round RT-PCR targeting the TCR CDR3 was performed with the HTBI primer set. A 13 V-J model separated ophthalmopathy from stable hyperthyroidism.

The receptor's source is a man aged 25 to 45 with Graves disease. The sample here was peripheral blood mononuclear cells (PBMCs), taken at new diagnosis, from a patient treated with antithyroid drugs.

The CDR3 sequence is CSVMDGHEQFF. The CDR3 DNA reads as TGCAGCGTGATGGACGGCCATGAGCAGTTCTTC. The chain is built from TRBV29-1 and TRBJ2-1, with no clear D. The CDR3 consists of 11 residues. CDR1 and CDR2 from the germline V gene are SQVTM and ANQGSEA. Trimming stripped 6 bases from V and 8 bases from J, with 11 bases between.